The sequence of this T cell receptor (beta chain) was determined in a study of CD8 T cells in ankylosing spondylitis. Points from the study as a whole: Roughly eight highly homologous variants made up a TCR beta motif that seemed to typify ankylosing spondylitis blood.

V gave up 5 bases and J gave up 8 bases; unmatched junction bases: 8. The CDR3 runs to 13 residues. Comments on this clonotype: Antigen specificity is unknown.

A quantitative 5'-RACE method, one with molecular barcodes, was used to make TCR beta libraries. Using its own MiXCR run on the 5' RACE reads, TCRdb lists one record per CDR3 protein. The repertoire holds about 840,000 distinct CDR3 sequences, with about 12% as singletons. The source of this sequence is a male donor with ankylosing spondylitis. The V and J genes are TRBV12-3 or TRBV12-4 and TRBJ1-1; 7 nucleotides match TRBD1. Sequencing used blood, either unsorted or a sorted T cell fraction (not recorded which). The CDR3 reads CASSLTGVYEAFF. As DNA, the CDR3 is TGTGCCAGCAGTCTAACAGGGGTCTACGAAGCTTTCTTT.